Listed here are 16 T cell receptor beta chains from one sample, sequenced in a study of T cells after yellow fever vaccination. One entry per CDR3 protein results from TCRdb running MiXCR on the 5' RACE reads. This sample yields just under 600,000 distinct CDR3 sequences, of which approximately 13% are seen a single time; about an eighth belongs to the top ten. The sequences come from PBMCs, collected on the day of the yellow fever booster vaccination. The receptor set was obtained from a man aged 30 to 45 who received the YFV17D yellow fever vaccine.

This clonotype was found many times. The chain employs TRBV19 and TRBJ2-1; D is uncertain. Trimming cost V 6 bases and J 0 bases, with 12 bases left between them. Germline V lookup: CDR1 LNHDA, CDR2 SQIVND (reference sequence). This CDR3 has 15 amino acids. The CDR3, as DNA: TGTGCCAGTAGACTGGGCTCCAGCTCCTACAATGAGCAGTTCTTC. Residues: CASRLGSSSYNEQFF.

There are a few counts of this clonotype. The rearrangement uses TRBV12-3 or TRBV12-4 and TRBJ2-5, with D perhaps given as TRBD1 or TRBD2 (5 bases each). Trimming removed 2 bases at V and 4 bases at J, with 11 bases between. CDR3 length: 14 amino acids. The CDR3 protein is CASSLRDPRETQYF. CDR3 sequence (DNA): TGTGCCAGCAGTTTACGGGACCCCAGAGAGACCCAGTACTTC.

In its sample, this clonotype was seen a few times. CDR3 sequence reads: CASSPAKGSEQYF. The CDR3 bases are TGTGCCAGCAGCCCCGCCAAGGGGTCCGAGCAGTACTTC. The chain employs TRBV12-3 or TRBV12-4 and TRBJ2-7, with a tentative D call TRBD1 (5 bases). Trimming pared 6 bases from V and 6 bases from J, leaving 15 bases between. The CDR3 contains 13 residues.

The chain has TRBV12-3 or TRBV12-4 and TRBJ1-2; 8 bases are shared with TRBD1. V lost 6 bases, J lost 1 base, and 4 bases stayed unmatched. The CDR3 extends over 14 amino acids. CDR3 region: CASSPGQVNYGYTF. The CDR3 nucleotides read TGTGCCAGCAGCCCGGGACAGGTTAACTATGGCTACACCTTC.

V usage is TRBV4-3 and J usage is TRBJ2-1; 8 nucleotides match TRBD2. The CDR3 covers 16 residues. Germline V CDR1 and CDR2: LGHNA, YSLEER. J gave up 6 bases and V 3 bases, and 10 bases lay outside the gene matches. The CDR3 nucleotides read TGCGCCAGCAGCCAGATATTGACTAGCGTAAGCAATGAGCAGTTCTTC. Encoded protein: CASSQILTSVSNEQFF.

This clonotype has at least ten counts. The J gene is TRBJ2-3, the V gene TRBV28; 8 nucleotides line up with TRBD2. The J segment lost 3 bases and the V segment lost 0 bases, leaving 2 bases of the junction unmatched. The CDR3 has 15 amino acids. The germline V gene has CDR1 MDHEN and CDR2 SYDVKM. DNA of the CDR3: TGTGCCAGCAGTTTATGGGCGGGAGGTACAGATACGCAGTATTTT. Translation: CASSLWAGGTDTQYF.

Only a few counts were recorded for this clonotype. The chain carries TRBV5-1 and TRBJ2-7, with D possibly being TRBD1 or TRBD2 (5 bases each). The germline V and J ends were trimmed by 4 bases and 2 bases, with 13 bases remaining between them. The CDR3 is 14 residues long. CDR1 SGHRS and CDR2 YFSETQ come from the germline V gene. For the CDR3, the DNA is TGCGCCAGCAGCCCCGGGACGGCAACCTACGAGCAGTACTTC. This gives the protein CASSPGTATYEQYF.

Only a few counts were recorded for this clonotype. This sequence joins TRBV11-3 and TRBJ2-1, with 9 bases aligning to TRBD1. V dropped 0 bases and J dropped 9; count of bases not matched to a gene: 9. The CDR3 is made up of 16 amino acids. Germline CDR1 and CDR2: SGHNT and YENEEA. For the CDR3, the DNA is TGTGCCAGCAGCTTAGATGTCGGGACAGGGCTTTCTGAGCAGTTCTTC. Encoded protein: CASSLDVGTGLSEQFF.

CDR3 protein: CASSFLLAGSGGDEQFF. In DNA, the CDR3 is TGTGCCAGCAGCTTCCTCCTAGCGGGCTCAGGTGGGGATGAGCAGTTCTTC. This chain uses TRBV7-8 with TRBJ2-1; TRBD2 matches at 8 bases. The CDR3 consists of 17 residues. Germline trimming cut 3 bases from V and 8 bases from J; bases unmatched to any gene: 15. Per the germline V gene, CDR1 is SGHVS and CDR2 is FQNEAQ. The full variable domain, in which reference TRBV7-8 and TRBJ2-1 provide the parts outside the CDR3, is GAGVSQSPRYKVAKRGQDVALRCDPISGHVSLFWYQQALGQGPEFLTYFQNEAQLDKSGLPSDRFFAERPEGSVSTLKIQRTQQEDSAVYLCASSFLLAGSGGDEQFFGPGTRLTVL.

The CDR3 DNA sequence: TGTGCCAGCAGCTTGTCCGGGACAGGGGGCCAAGAGACCCAGTACTTC. This encodes CASSLSGTGGQETQYF. The chain has TRBV5-4 and TRBJ2-5; 11 bases match TRBD1. V was clipped by 1 base and J by 1 base; unmatched bases: 3. Germline lookup yields CDR1 SGHNT and CDR2 YYREEE (reference sequence). This CDR3 is built from 16 residues.

This clonotype was found many times. The chain combines TRBV6-5 with TRBJ2-2; tentatively, D is TRBD1 or TRBD2 (5 bases each). CDR3 length equals 15 residues. The germline V gene encodes CDR1 MNHEY and CDR2 SVGAGI. The ends were cut back, 4 bases at V and 6 bases at J, with 15 bases in the middle. CDR3 in DNA: TGTGCCAGCAGTTTCACAGGTCCCGGGGCCGGGGAGCTGTTTTTT. Translation: CASSFTGPGAGELFF.

V is TRBV12-3 or TRBV12-4 and J is TRBJ1-3, with D possibly TRBD1 on 5 matching bases. Between the trimmed V and J ends, which lost 8 bases and 4 bases, there was a span of 9 bases. CDR3 size: 12 residues. This CDR3 reads CASGTGGNTIYF. The CDR3 nucleotides read TGTGCCAGCGGGACGGGAGGAAACACCATATATTTT.

This clonotype has a handful of counts. The chain links TRBV29-1 to TRBJ2-7; D uncertain. Germline assignment: CDR1 SQVTM and CDR2 ANQGSEA. The CDR3 runs 12 residues. Trimming shortened V by 4 bases and J by 2 bases, and 9 bases separated the two germline ends. The CDR3 region has the DNA TGCAGCGTTGTCATTGGGGCCTACGAGCAGTACTTC. It yields the protein CSVVIGAYEQYF.

This clonotype was detected many times. V and J are TRBV5-1 and TRBJ2-3; 12 bases map to TRBD2. Unmatched junction bases numbered 3, after V lost 4 bases and J lost 0 bases. CDR1 and CDR2 from the germline V gene are SGHRS and YFSETQ. The CDR3 length is 16 residues. The CDR3: CASSTGTSGSTDTQYF. CDR3 nucleotides: TGCGCCAGCAGCACCGGGACTAGCGGGAGCACAGATACGCAGTATTTT.

V is TRBV20-1 and J is TRBJ2-7, with 9 bases fitting TRBD2. The CDR3 loop spans 14 amino acids. The germline gives CDR1 DFQATT, CDR2 SNEGSKA (reference sequence). Losses at the gene ends were 2 bases for V and 6 bases for J; bases not matched to a gene: 8. CDR3 nucleotides: TGCAGTGCTAGAAAGGCGGGAGGGAGGGGCGAGCAGTACTTC. Translated, it gives CSARKAGGRGEQYF.

This chain links TRBV24-1 with TRBJ2-5, with 9 bases that match TRBD2. V was pared by 4 bases and J by 4 bases, with 3 bases of the junction left unmatched. The CDR3 length is 14 residues. CDR1 is KGHDR, CDR2 SFDVKD, per germline. The CDR3 reads CATSEAGGRETQYF. The CDR3 DNA reads TGTGCCACCAGTGAGGCGGGAGGGAGAGAGACCCAGTACTTC.